The clone carrying this T cell receptor (beta chain) was found once. Antigen: not known. The sample comes from a study of cytomegalovirus exposure and HLA in healthy donors. Germline CDR1 and CDR2: MGHRA and YSYEKL. This CDR3 region has 15 residues. V was trimmed by 4 bases and J by 8 bases, leaving 20 bases between them. General observations from the study: Diagnosis of cytomegalovirus status made by the classifier reportedly showed high specificity and sensitivity. Under in vitro conditions, three CMV-associated chains were confirmed as specific for CMV antigens.

TCRdb's table, derived via immunoSEQ multiplex PCR, lists solely in-frame clones and lacks some. This sample has 120,000 or so clones, with 88% found just once. V is TRBV4-1 and J is TRBJ1-2; no reliable D call. The sample was PBMCs. The source of this sequence is a man aged 18 to 29 in good health and CMV-seropositive. The CDR3 DNA sequence: TGCGCCAGCAGCCGGATCCAGTGGCAACCAGGAGGCTACACCTTC. Its translation: CASSRIQWQPGGYTF.